The source of this TCR beta chain is a study of early T cells in non-severe SARS-CoV-2 infection. At the level of the study: Sequencing used unsorted whole-blood bulk RNA, so chains lack pairing. Study-wide results and limits: Lookups in VDJdb leaned toward anti-spike CD8 responses and missed private and CD4 specificities.

Concerning this clonotype itself: Its specificity is unknown.

Individual cDNA molecules were tagged with unique molecular identifiers, the study reported. TCRdb ran MiXCR on the 5' RACE reads and lists one entry per CDR3 protein. The profile shows more than 60,000 distinct CDR3 sequences, 13% of them singletons. The CDR3 runs 14 residues. The V gene's germline CDR1 is SEHNR and CDR2 FQNEAQ (reference sequence). The J segment lost 8 bases and the V segment lost 5 bases, leaving 4 bases of the junction unmatched. V is TRBV7-9 and J is TRBJ1-4, with 11 positions matching TRBD1. The clonotype comes from an adult who was a healthcare worker with PCR-confirmed SARS-CoV-2 infection or an uninfected control (not recorded which). Sequenced material: whole blood. CDR3 coding DNA: TGTGCCAGCAGCCGGGGACAGGGGGGAGAAAAACTGTTTTTT. It specifies CASSRGQGGEKLFF.